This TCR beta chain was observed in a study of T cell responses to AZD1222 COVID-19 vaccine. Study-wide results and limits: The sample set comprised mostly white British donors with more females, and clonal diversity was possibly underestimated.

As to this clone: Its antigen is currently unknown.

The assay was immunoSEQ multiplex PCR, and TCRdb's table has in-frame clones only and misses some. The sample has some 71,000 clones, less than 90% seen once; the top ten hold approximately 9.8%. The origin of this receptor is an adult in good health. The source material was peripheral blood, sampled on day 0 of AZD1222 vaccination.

CDR3 residues: CASSTQGSNTDTQYF. The CDR3 bases are TGTGCCAGCAGCACACAGGGGTCTAACACAGATACGCAGTATTTT. The J gene is TRBJ2-3, the V gene TRBV5-4, with 7 bases aligning to TRBD1. Germline V CDR1 and CDR2: SGHNT, YYREEE (reference sequence). Trimming at V came to 4 bases and at J to 2 bases, leaving 7 bases not matched to a gene. The CDR3 loop spans 15 amino acids.